This TCR beta chain was recorded in a study of blood T cells in healthy people across ages. Sample-barcoded 5' priming and a J-beta primer mix drove a second PCR of about 6 to 12 cycles. TCRdb re-analysed the 5' RACE reads in MiXCR, keeping a single row per CDR3 protein. The data show hundreds of thousands of distinct CDR3 sequences, about 55% seen once. The CDR3 length is 19 residues. V lost 2 bases and J lost 9; bases outside the gene matches: 17. From germline, CDR1 is SNHLY and CDR2 FYNNEI. The chain links TRBV2 to TRBJ2-1; TRBD2 aligns across 12 bases. This clonotype was obtained from an elderly man in good health. Sequenced: blood. The CDR3 coding sequence is TGTGCCAGCAGTGAAACGGGACAGACTCTACTAGCGGGAGGATCTGAGCAGTTCTTC. Translated: CASSETGQTLLAGGSEQFF.